The 2 T cell receptor beta chains reported below all come from one sample, sequenced in a study of blood T cell repertoires in COVID-19. Generated by immunoSEQ multiplex PCR, the TCRdb table keeps only in-frame clones and is missing some. Among 180,000 or so clones, 70% to 90% were seen once, and the ten largest hold 4.5% to 5%. Sequences were obtained from peripheral blood. The receptors stem from a woman older than 75 with acute or convalescent COVID-19.

V gene TRBV3-1 (or the pseudogene TRBV3-2) combines with J gene TRBJ1-1; no reliable D call. The V gene's germline CDR1 is LGHDT and CDR2 YNNKEL (reference sequence). This CDR3 is built from 14 residues. V was trimmed by 4 bases and J by 10 bases, leaving 19 bases between them. The CDR3 sequence is CASSRLGGDRGAFF. The CDR3 DNA sequence: TGTGCCAGCAGCCGGTTGGGCGGGGATCGAGGAGCTTTCTTT.

The chain links TRBV7-9 to TRBJ2-1, with D possibly being TRBD1 (5 bases). The CDR3 has 12 residues. V shed 5 bases and J shed 10 bases, with 12 bases lying between them. Germline-derived CDR1 and CDR2 are SEHNR and FQNEAQ (reference sequence). The CDR3 sequence: CASSPPQGEQFF. The CDR3 region has the DNA TGTGCCAGCAGCCCCCCCCAGGGAGAGCAGTTCTTC.